This T cell receptor (beta chain) was captured by sequencing in a study of T cells after yellow fever vaccination. Looked up from germline, CDR1 is ENHRY and CDR2 is SYGVKD. V lost 4 bases, J lost 0 bases, and 3 bases lay in between. The CDR3 contains 12 residues. TCRdb reanalysed the 5' RACE reads using MiXCR and keeps one entry per CDR3 protein. The profile shows hundreds of thousands of distinct CDR3 sequences, less than 20% of them singletons. This TCR was sampled from a man in his thirties or forties who received the YFV17D yellow fever vaccine. The genes are TRBV10-3 and TRBJ1-1; D is uncertain. The sequencing here drew on PBMCs, taken 15 days after the yellow fever booster vaccination. The CDR3 DNA sequence: TGTGCCATCAGTGGCATGAACACTGAAGCTTTCTTT. Its translation: CAISGMNTEAFF.